Detailed here is one TCR beta chain. This CDR3 is built from 17 residues. CDR1 is MNHEY and CDR2 is SMNVEV in the germline V gene (reference sequence). The V gene lost 2 bases and the J gene lost 3 bases, with 19 bases spanning the gap. These data come from a study of shared clonotypes between healthy human individuals. Each cell subset's genomic DNA was divided evenly among several immunoSEQ plates. The protocol was immunoSEQ multiplex PCR, while the TCRdb copy is restricted to in-frame clones and leaves out a portion. The sample lists some 2,500,000 clones, around 93% occurring once. The sample was naive CD4+ T cells from PBMCs. Subset meaning: CD45RA+ positively selected. The TCR sequence derives from a young man in good health. Some clones in this sample may be carry-over from other donors' samples. The rearrangement uses TRBV27 and TRBJ1-2; no clear D. CDR3 protein: CASSLTVGRLVDYGYTF. In DNA form, the CDR3 reads TGTGCCAGCAGTTTAACGGTTGGCAGACTCGTCGACTATGGCTACACCTTC.